These T cell receptor beta chains were read from a single sample in a study of blood T cell repertoires in COVID-19. Assay: immunoSEQ multiplex PCR; the TCRdb copy retains only in-frame clones and omits some. The sample carries about 130,000 clones, 78% recorded once. Sequencing used peripheral blood. The receptors originated from a man aged 55-75 years who had recovered from COVID-19. Each CDR3 is given without its conserved first and last residue.

ASSLRGRQF,TRBV3-1/TRBV3-2,TRBJ2-1
ASSNSGRVGEQF,TRBV19,TRBJ2-1
ASSSGQENEKLF,TRBV7-9,TRBJ1-4
ASSLRDFSNQPQH,TRBV16,TRBJ1-5
ASSLGGASGSYEQY,TRBV7-8,TRBJ2-7
ATGTSGYTGELF,TRBV6-5,TRBJ2-2
ASTDDRPTTGANVLT,TRBV7-9,TRBJ2-6
ASSEGGGPYEQY,TRBV6-1,TRBJ2-7
AISVAGALNTEAF,TRBV10-3,TRBJ1-1
ASSTAWAAHNEQF,TRBV19,TRBJ2-1
ATIQDISYEQY,TRBV6-5,TRBJ2-7
AWRRSSGTSYNEQF,TRBV30,TRBJ2-1
ASSVRTGERSSSYEQY,TRBV10-1,TRBJ2-7